In its sample, the clone carrying this TCR beta chain was seen many times. No antigen is known for it. The sample is drawn from a study of T-cell memory formation after mild COVID-19. Overall study: Clustering of TCRs was largely donor specific. Regarding the study as a whole: CD8+ contracting clones occupied EMRA, while CD4+ ones occupied mainly CM and EM. Pre-infection memory contained some responding clones, which suggested that cross-reactive memory had joined.

Germline V gene lookup returns CDR1 LGHDT and CDR2 YNNKEL (reference sequence). Trimming cost V 6 bases and J 6 bases, with 16 bases left between them. This CDR3 region has 14 residues. The 5'RACE method, run with constant-segment primers, produced TCR alpha and TCR beta cDNA libraries (carrying sample barcodes and UMIs). In TCRdb, the 5' RACE reads were re-called with MiXCR into one record per CDR3 protein. Of over 350,000 distinct CDR3 sequences in the sample, approximately 15% were seen once. This chain links TRBV3-1 with TRBJ2-3; D is possibly TRBD2 (5 bases). The receptor's source is a man between 18 and 29 years old who had mild COVID-19 (a few samples of this study predate the infection). Cell type and time point are not known. Sequencing was done on a sample of PBMCs or a T cell subset sorted from them (not recorded which). CDR3 protein: CASSLISGEDTQYF. In nucleotides, the CDR3 is TGTGCCAGCAGTTTGATATCCGGGGAGGATACGCAGTATTTT.